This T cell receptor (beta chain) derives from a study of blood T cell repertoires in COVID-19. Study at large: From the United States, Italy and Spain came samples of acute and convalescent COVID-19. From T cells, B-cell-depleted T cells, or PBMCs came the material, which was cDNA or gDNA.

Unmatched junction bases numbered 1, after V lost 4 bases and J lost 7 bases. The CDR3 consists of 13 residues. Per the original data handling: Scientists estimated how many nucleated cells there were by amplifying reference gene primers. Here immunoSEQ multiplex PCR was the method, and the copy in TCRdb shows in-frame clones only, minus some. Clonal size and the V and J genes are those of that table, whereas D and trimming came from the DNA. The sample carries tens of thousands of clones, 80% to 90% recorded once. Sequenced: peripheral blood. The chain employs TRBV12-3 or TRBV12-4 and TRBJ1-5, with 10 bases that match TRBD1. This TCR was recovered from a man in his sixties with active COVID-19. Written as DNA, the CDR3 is TGTGCCAGCAGTTGGACAGGGGGGCAGCCCCAGCATTTT. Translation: CASSWTGGQPQHF.